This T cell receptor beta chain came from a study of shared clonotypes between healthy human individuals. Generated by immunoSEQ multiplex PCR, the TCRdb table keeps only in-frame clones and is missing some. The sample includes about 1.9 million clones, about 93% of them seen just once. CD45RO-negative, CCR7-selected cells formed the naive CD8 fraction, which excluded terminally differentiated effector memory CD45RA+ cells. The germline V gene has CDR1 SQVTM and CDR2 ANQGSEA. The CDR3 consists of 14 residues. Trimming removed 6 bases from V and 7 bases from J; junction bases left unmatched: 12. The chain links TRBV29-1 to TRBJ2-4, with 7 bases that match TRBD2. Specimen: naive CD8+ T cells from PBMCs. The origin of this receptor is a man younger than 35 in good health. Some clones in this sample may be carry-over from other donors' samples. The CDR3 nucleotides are TGCAGCGTCGTCTTTTGGGAGGGGATGAACATTCAGTACTTC. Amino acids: CSVVFWEGMNIQYF.